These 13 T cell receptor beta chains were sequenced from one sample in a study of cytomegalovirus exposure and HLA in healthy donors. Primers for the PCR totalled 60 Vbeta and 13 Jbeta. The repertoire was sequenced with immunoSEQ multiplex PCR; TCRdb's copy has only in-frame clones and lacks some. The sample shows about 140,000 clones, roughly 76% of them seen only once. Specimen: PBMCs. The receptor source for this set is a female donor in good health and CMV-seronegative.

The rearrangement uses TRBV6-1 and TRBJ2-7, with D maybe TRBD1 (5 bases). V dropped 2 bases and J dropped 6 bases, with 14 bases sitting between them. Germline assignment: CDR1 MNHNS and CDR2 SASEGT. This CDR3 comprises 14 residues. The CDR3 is CASSENGQGFEQYF. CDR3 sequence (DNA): TGTGCCAGCAGTGAAAATGGGCAGGGCTTCGAGCAGTACTTC.

In DNA, the CDR3 is TGTGCCAGCAGACCTGACAGGGGAGGGCGTCGGCTGTTTTTT. As protein: CASRPDRGGRRLFF. The genes are TRBV28 and TRBJ1-4, with TRBD1 matching 8 bases. The CDR3 runs 14 residues. CDR1 is MDHEN and CDR2 is SYDVKM in the germline V gene. The V segment lost 6 bases and the J segment 14 bases; nucleotides outside the gene matches: 14. Supplemented by reference TRBV28 and TRBJ1-4, the full variable domain reads DVKVTQSSRYLVKRTGEKVFLECVQDMDHENMFWYRQDPGLGLRLIYFSYDVKMKEKGDIPEGYSVSREKKERFSLILESASTNQTSMYLCASRPDRGGRRLFFGSGTQLSVL.

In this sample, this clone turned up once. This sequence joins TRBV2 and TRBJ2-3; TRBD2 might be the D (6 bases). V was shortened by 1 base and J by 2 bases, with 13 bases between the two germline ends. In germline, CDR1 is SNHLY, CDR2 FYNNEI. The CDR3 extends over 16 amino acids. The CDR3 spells CASSEGVSGYTDTQYF. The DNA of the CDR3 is TGTGCCAGCAGTGAAGGGGTTAGCGGCTACACAGATACGCAGTATTTT.

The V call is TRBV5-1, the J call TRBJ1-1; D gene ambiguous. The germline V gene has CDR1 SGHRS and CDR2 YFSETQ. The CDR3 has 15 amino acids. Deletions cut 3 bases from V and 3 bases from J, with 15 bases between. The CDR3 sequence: CASSYSGSRDTEAFF. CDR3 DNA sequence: TGCGCCAGCAGCTATTCGGGAAGTAGGGACACTGAAGCTTTCTTT. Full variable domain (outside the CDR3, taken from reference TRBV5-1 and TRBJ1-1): KAGVTQTPRYLIKTRGQQVTLSCSPISGHRSVSWYQQTPGQGLQFLFEYFSETQRNKGNFPGRFSGRQFSNSRSEMNVSTLELGDSALYLCASSYSGSRDTEAFFGQGTRLTVV.

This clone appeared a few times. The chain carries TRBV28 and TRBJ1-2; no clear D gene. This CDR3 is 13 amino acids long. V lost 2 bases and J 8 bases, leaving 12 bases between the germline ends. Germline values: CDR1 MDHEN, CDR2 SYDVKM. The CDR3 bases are TGTGCCAGCAGTTTAGTGCATATCAGGGGCTACACCTTC. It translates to CASSLVHIRGYTF.

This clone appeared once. CDR3 DNA: TGTGCCAGCAGTTACTGGGGGGAGGGCCGATCCGGGGAGCTGTTTTTT. This gives the protein CASSYWGEGRSGELFF. The gene calls are TRBV6-5 and TRBJ2-2; 7 bases line up with TRBD2. The CDR3 runs 16 residues. CDR1 and CDR2 from the germline V gene are MNHEY and SVGAGI. With V trimmed by 1 base and J by 6 bases, 8 bases remained unmatched.

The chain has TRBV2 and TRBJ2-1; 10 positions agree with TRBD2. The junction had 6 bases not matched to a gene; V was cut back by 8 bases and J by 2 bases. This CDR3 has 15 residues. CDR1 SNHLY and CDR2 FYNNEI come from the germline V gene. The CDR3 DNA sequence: TGTGCCAGCCGGTCTAGCGGGAGTGCCTACAATGAGCAGTTCTTC. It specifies CASRSSGSAYNEQFF.

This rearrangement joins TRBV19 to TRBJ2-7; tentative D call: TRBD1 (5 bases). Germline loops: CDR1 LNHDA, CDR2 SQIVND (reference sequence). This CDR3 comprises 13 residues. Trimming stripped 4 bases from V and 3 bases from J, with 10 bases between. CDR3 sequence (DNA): TGTGCCAGTAGTACGGACGGACACTACGAGCAGTACTTC. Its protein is CASSTDGHYEQYF.

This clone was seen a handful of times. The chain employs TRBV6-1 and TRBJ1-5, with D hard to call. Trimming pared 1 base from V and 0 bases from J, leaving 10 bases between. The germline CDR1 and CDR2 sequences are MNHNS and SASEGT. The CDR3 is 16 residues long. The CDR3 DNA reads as TGTGCCAGCAGTGAAGGGGAGGGCTATAGCAATCAGCCCCAGCATTTT. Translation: CASSEGEGYSNQPQHF.

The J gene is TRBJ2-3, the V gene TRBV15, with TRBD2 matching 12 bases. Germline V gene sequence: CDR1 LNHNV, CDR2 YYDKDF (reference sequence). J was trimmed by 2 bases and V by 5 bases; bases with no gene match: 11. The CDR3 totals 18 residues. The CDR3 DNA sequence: TGTGCCACCAGCGACGATCTAGCGGGAGGGTTGAACACAGATACGCAGTATTTT. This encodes CATSDDLAGGLNTDTQYF.

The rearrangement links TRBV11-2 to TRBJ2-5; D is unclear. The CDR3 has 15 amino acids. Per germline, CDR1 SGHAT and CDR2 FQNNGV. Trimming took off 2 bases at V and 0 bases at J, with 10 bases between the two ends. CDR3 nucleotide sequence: TGTGCCAGCAGCTTAAATCGGGTGTACCAAGAGACCCAGTACTTC. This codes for CASSLNRVYQETQYF.

The CDR3 spells CASSWPGDNEQFF. The CDR3 coding sequence is TGTGCCAGCAGTTGGCCTGGAGACAATGAGCAGTTCTTC. V and J are TRBV6-6 and TRBJ2-1; D ambiguous. The germline CDR1 and CDR2 sequences are MNHNY and SVGAGI (reference sequence). There are 13 residues in the CDR3. The V and J ends lost 4 bases and 5 bases respectively, with 9 bases between them.

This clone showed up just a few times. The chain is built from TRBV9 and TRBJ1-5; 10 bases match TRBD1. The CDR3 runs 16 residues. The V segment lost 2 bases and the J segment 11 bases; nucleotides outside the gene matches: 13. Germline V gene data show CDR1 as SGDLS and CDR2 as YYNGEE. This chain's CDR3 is CASSVGIGTGDNAQHF. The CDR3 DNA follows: TGTGCCAGCAGCGTGGGAATCGGGACAGGGGATAATGCCCAGCATTTT.